The 16 T cell receptor beta chains reported below all come from one sample, sequenced in a study of cytomegalovirus exposure and HLA in healthy donors. With 60 Vbeta and 13 Jbeta primers, the PCR was carried out. TCRdb keeps only in-frame clones here, not all; method: immunoSEQ multiplex PCR. Among about 160,000 clones listed, approximately 85% were seen once. What was sequenced was PBMCs. The receptors here all came from a man in his fifties in good health and CMV-seropositive.

CDR3 sequence (DNA): TGCGCCAGCAGCTTAACAGCGGGGGATAGCACAGATACGCAGTATTTT. Amino acid sequence: CASSLTAGDSTDTQYF. This chain joins TRBV5-1 and TRBJ2-3, with 8 bases matching TRBD2. The CDR3 covers 16 residues. The germline V gene encodes CDR1 SGHRS and CDR2 YFSETQ. V lost 2 bases, J lost 0 bases, and 5 bases stayed unmatched.

The chain employs TRBV28 and TRBJ1-1; 9 nucleotides match TRBD1. The J segment lost 3 bases and the V segment lost 4 bases, leaving 3 bases of the junction unmatched. The CDR3 has 14 residues. Germline V gives CDR1 MDHEN, CDR2 SYDVKM. CDR3 coding DNA: TGTGCCAGCAGTTCCCGGGACAGGGACACTGAAGCTTTCTTT. It yields the protein CASSSRDRDTEAFF. Variable domain in full (rest from reference TRBV28 and TRBJ1-1): DVKVTQSSRYLVKRTGEKVFLECVQDMDHENMFWYRQDPGLGLRLIYFSYDVKMKEKGDIPEGYSVSREKKERFSLILESASTNQTSMYLCASSSRDRDTEAFFGQGTRLTVV.

In its sample, this clone was seen a few times. The chain couples TRBV30 to TRBJ1-5; D may be TRBD1 (6 bases). V shed 5 bases and J shed 7 bases, with 18 bases lying between them. This CDR3 spans 14 amino acids. Germline lookup yields CDR1 GTSNPN and CDR2 SVGIG (reference sequence). The CDR3 loop is CAWGALQGRQPQHF. In DNA, the CDR3 is TGTGCCTGGGGAGCCCTACAGGGTCGGCAGCCCCAGCATTTT.

V usage is TRBV5-6 and J usage is TRBJ2-2; the match to TRBD2 covers 12 bases. Germline CDR1 is SGHDT and CDR2 is YYEEEE. V lost 4 bases and J lost 1; bases outside the gene matches: 5. The CDR3 is made up of 17 amino acids. The CDR3: CASSPLTSGGNTGELFF. The CDR3 DNA reads as TGTGCCAGCAGCCCCTTGACTAGCGGGGGGAACACCGGGGAGCTGTTTTTT.

The rearrangement links TRBV7-2 to TRBJ2-1, with 8 positions matching TRBD2. The V gene end was trimmed by 3 bases and the J gene end by 8 bases; junction bases not matched to a gene: 9. The CDR3 consists of 15 residues. Germline loops: CDR1 SGHTA, CDR2 FQGNSA. The CDR3 DNA sequence: TGTGCCAGCAGCTTCACGGGGGGGAATGGGGATGAGCAGTTCTTC. This codes for CASSFTGGNGDEQFF.

This clone was counted a few times. The rearrangement uses TRBV9 and TRBJ2-1; TRBD1 agrees at 8 bases. Unmatched junction bases numbered 6, after V lost 0 bases and J lost 7 bases. CDR3 size: 15 residues. From germline, CDR1 is SGDLS and CDR2 YYNGEE. CDR3 sequence reads: CASSVGQGAKNEQFF. The DNA of the CDR3 is TGTGCCAGCAGCGTAGGGCAGGGGGCGAAGAATGAGCAGTTCTTC.

J is TRBJ1-2 and V is TRBV6-5; 7 nucleotides match TRBD1. Per germline, CDR1 MNHEY and CDR2 SVGAGI. CDR3 length: 15 amino acids. The J segment lost 2 bases and the V segment lost 5 bases, leaving 8 bases of the junction unmatched. This chain's CDR3 is CASSQDRRENYGYTF. The CDR3 nucleotides read TGTGCCAGCAGTCAGGACAGGAGGGAGAACTATGGCTACACCTTC.

The chain uses TRBV28 and TRBJ1-1; TRBD1 is a possible D gene (5 bases). Trimming shortened V by 6 bases and J by 8 bases, and 16 bases separated the two germline ends. From germline, CDR1 is MDHEN and CDR2 SYDVKM. The CDR3 has 13 residues. CDR3 sequence: CASSSPPGVEAFF. CDR3 nucleotide sequence: TGTGCCAGCAGCTCCCCACCGGGGGTCGAAGCTTTCTTT. Full variable domain (missing parts from reference TRBV28 and TRBJ1-1): DVKVTQSSRYLVKRTGEKVFLECVQDMDHENMFWYRQDPGLGLRLIYFSYDVKMKEKGDIPEGYSVSREKKERFSLILESASTNQTSMYLCASSSPPGVEAFFGQGTRLTVV.

The V call is TRBV6-6, the J call TRBJ2-1; tentatively, D is TRBD2 (5 bases). CDR3 length: 14 amino acids. The germline V gene encodes CDR1 MNHNY and CDR2 SVGAGI (reference sequence). The germline V and J ends were trimmed by 5 bases and 7 bases, with 15 bases remaining between them. For the CDR3, the DNA is TGTGCCAGCAGTGTAGACTACATCAGGAATGAGCAGTTCTTC. This codes for CASSVDYIRNEQFF.

This chain links TRBV5-5 with TRBJ1-5; TRBD1 aligns across 9 bases. This CDR3 has 17 amino acids. Germline V CDR1 and CDR2: SGHKS, YYEKEE (reference sequence). The ends lost 4 bases at V and 1 base at J; junction bases unmatched: 9. CDR3 in amino acids: CASSGRPGQGSNQPQHF. The CDR3, as DNA: TGTGCCAGCAGCGGCCGCCCGGGACAGGGAAGCAATCAGCCCCAGCATTTT. Variable domain in full (rest from reference TRBV5-5 and TRBJ1-5): DAGVTQSPTHLIKTRGQQVTLRCSPISGHKSVSWYQQVLGQGPQFIFQYYEKEERGRGNFPDRFSARQFPNYSSELNVNALLLGDSALYLCASSGRPGQGSNQPQHFGDGTRLSIL.

The rearrangement joins TRBV6-1 to TRBJ1-2; 8 bases are shared with TRBD1. V was clipped by 5 bases and J by 7 bases; unmatched bases: 6. The CDR3 contains 13 residues. Looked up from germline, CDR1 is MNHNS and CDR2 is SASEGT. DNA for the CDR3: TGTGCCAGCAGTCTTCAGGGGGCAGCTGGCTACACCTTC. Protein sequence: CASSLQGAAGYTF.

The genes are TRBV6-1 and TRBJ2-7; the D gene is possibly TRBD1 (6 bases). The CDR3 is 12 amino acids. From germline, CDR1 is MNHNS and CDR2 SASEGT. V was pared by 5 bases and J by 6 bases, with 11 bases between. Here the CDR3 DNA reads TGTGCCAGCAGTCCGACAGGCCTCGAGCAGTACTTC. Amino acid sequence: CASSPTGLEQYF.

The rearrangement uses TRBV5-1 and TRBJ2-1, with 7 bases lining up with TRBD1. Looked up from germline, CDR1 is SGHRS and CDR2 is YFSETQ. V was clipped by 2 bases and J by 8 bases; unmatched bases: 7. This CDR3 has 14 amino acids. The CDR3 here is CASSFQGGPDEQFF. CDR3 DNA sequence: TGCGCCAGCAGCTTTCAAGGGGGCCCCGATGAGCAGTTCTTC. Combining the CDR3 with reference TRBV5-1 and TRBJ2-1 gives the whole variable domain KAGVTQTPRYLIKTRGQQVTLSCSPISGHRSVSWYQQTPGQGLQFLFEYFSETQRNKGNFPGRFSGRQFSNSRSEMNVSTLELGDSALYLCASSFQGGPDEQFFGPGTRLTVL.

The chain couples TRBV9 to TRBJ2-5; TRBD1 is a possible D gene (5 bases). This CDR3 has 15 amino acids. Germline V gene data show CDR1 as SGDLS and CDR2 as YYNGEE. The V and J ends lost 0 bases and 3 bases respectively, with 12 bases between them. The CDR3 sequence is CASSVGVTAEETQYF. The CDR3, as DNA: TGTGCCAGCAGCGTAGGTGTGACAGCCGAAGAGACCCAGTACTTC.

Concerning this clone itself: An end of the junction does not agree with germline; a read error may underlie this. This chain joins TRBV5-1 and TRBJ1-1, with a possible D match to TRBD1 (5 bases). The CDR3 totals 14 residues. Germline V gene sequence: CDR1 SGHRS, CDR2 YFSETQ. CDR3 bases: TGCGCCAGCGGCTTGGGGGGGGTTAGCACTGAAGCTTTCTTT. This encodes CASGLGGVSTEAFF.

The CDR3 reads CASSFLRDRGRETQYF. CDR3 coding DNA: TGCGCCAGCAGCTTCTTAAGGGACAGGGGGCGAGAGACCCAGTACTTC. The J gene is TRBJ2-5, the V gene TRBV5-1; 12 bases line up with TRBD1. Trimming took 2 bases from V and 4 from J; bases not matched to a gene: 6. The CDR3 consists of 16 residues. Per the germline V gene, CDR1 is SGHRS and CDR2 is YFSETQ.